Below, 22 T cell receptor beta chains from the same sample are listed, as sequenced in a study of response to subunit inactivated influenza vaccine. TCRdb passed the RT-PCR reads through MiXCR, listing each CDR3 protein once. The sample shows roughly 650,000 distinct CDR3 sequences, around 15% of them seen only once. Sample: PBMCs from blood, taken 14 to 15 days before vaccination. The receptor source for this set is a man aged 45-65 years who received an inactivated influenza vaccine.

Worth noting for this clonotype: A much larger clone is a single base away; this may be a read error. This chain connects TRBV12-3 or TRBV12-4 to TRBJ1-3; no definite D call. The length of the CDR3 is 13 residues. V was cut by 6 bases and J by 0 bases, with 6 bases left in between. The CDR3, as DNA: TGTGCCAGCAGGGTGAGCTCTGGAAACACCATATATTTT. It is translated as CASRVSSGNTIYF.

V usage is TRBV5-1 and J usage is TRBJ2-3, with TRBD2 as a possible D gene (7 bases). V was cut by 2 bases and J by 4 bases, with 14 bases left in between. CDR1 is SGHRS, CDR2 YFSETQ, per germline. This CDR3 region has 15 residues. The CDR3 sequence is CASSFRGLNSDTQYF. The CDR3 nucleotides read TGCGCCAGCAGCTTCAGGGGACTAAACTCAGATACGCAGTATTTT.

The chain is built from TRBV20-1 and TRBJ2-2; D may be TRBD2 (6 bases). From germline, CDR1 is DFQATT and CDR2 SNEGSKA (reference sequence). CDR3 length equals 14 residues. V was shortened by 3 bases and J by 1 base, with 9 bases between the two germline ends. CDR3 DNA: TGCAGTGCTAGGCGGAGGGGGAACACCGGGGAGCTGTTTTTT. Translation gives CSARRRGNTGELFF.

CDR3 coding DNA: TGCAGCGGGGGATTTGAGCTGAACACTGAAGCTTTCTTT. Its translation is CSGGFELNTEAFF. The chain combines TRBV29-1 with TRBJ1-1; D call uncertain. CDR1 SQVTM and CDR2 ANQGSEA come from the germline V gene. CDR3 size: 13 residues. V lost 7 bases to trimming and J lost 0 bases, with 12 bases between them.

This clonotype was counted only a few times. V is TRBV5-1 and J is TRBJ1-5; TRBD1 might be the D (5 bases). The CDR3 covers 17 residues. Trimming shortened V by 0 bases and J by 2 bases, and 15 bases separated the two germline ends. The germline gives CDR1 SGHRS, CDR2 YFSETQ. CDR3 amino acids: CASSLDVGVAGNQPQHF. The CDR3 DNA reads TGCGCCAGCAGCTTGGACGTAGGGGTGGCCGGCAATCAGCCCCAGCATTTT.

This clonotype was seen more than once but under ten times. The V call is TRBV6-1, the J call TRBJ2-2, with a weak D call TRBD2 (5 bases). The CDR3 loop spans 13 amino acids. Germline loops: CDR1 MNHNS, CDR2 SASEGT. The germline V and J ends were trimmed by 11 bases and 5 bases, with 15 bases remaining between them. The CDR3 DNA reads as TGTGCCGCCGGGCCCCGAGGGACCGGGGAGCTGTTTTTT. It is translated as CAAGPRGTGELFF.

This sequence joins TRBV7-9 and TRBJ1-1, with TRBD1 matching 7 bases. Per germline, CDR1 SEHNR and CDR2 FQNEAQ (reference sequence). The CDR3 contains 15 residues. V was pared by 4 bases and J by 4 bases, with 9 bases of the junction left unmatched. The CDR3 spells CASSSYGQDGTEAFF. CDR3 bases: TGTGCCAGCAGCTCTTACGGACAGGATGGCACTGAAGCTTTCTTT.

This clonotype was detected only a few times. The CDR3 DNA sequence: TGTGCCACCAGCAGGCCGAGGGGGGCAGGGACAACGGATACGCAGTATTTT. This translates into CATSRPRGAGTTDTQYF. The rearrangement joins TRBV15 to TRBJ2-3; the D call may be TRBD1 or TRBD2 (6 bases each). The V end was cut by 3 bases, the J end by 6 bases, with 22 bases between. The germline CDR1 and CDR2 sequences are LNHNV and YYDKDF (reference sequence). This CDR3 region has 17 residues. The complete variable domain, with remaining parts taken from reference TRBV15 and TRBJ2-3, reads DAMVIQNPRYQVTQFGKPVTLSCSQTLNHNVMYWYQQKSSQAPKLLFHYYDKDFNNEADTPDNFQSRRPNTSFCFLDIRSPGLGDTAMYLCATSRPRGAGTTDTQYFGPGTRLTVL.

This clonotype occurred many times. The V gene is TRBV4-2, the J gene TRBJ1-4, with D possibly TRBD1 on 5 matching bases. This CDR3 comprises 15 residues. Trimming took off 1 base at V and 2 bases at J, with 8 bases between the two ends. Germline CDR1 reads LGHNA; CDR2 reads YNFKEQ. For the CDR3, the DNA is TGTGCCAGCAGCCAAGTCGGACATACTAATGAAAAACTGTTTTTT. Translation gives CASSQVGHTNEKLFF.

The chain recombines TRBV5-5 with TRBJ2-7, with D possibly matching TRBD2 (5 bases). V dropped 0 bases and J dropped 7 bases, with 11 bases sitting between them. Germline V lookup: CDR1 SGHKS, CDR2 YYEKEE (reference sequence). The CDR3 has 13 amino acids. The CDR3 DNA is TGTGCCAGCAGCTTGGTGTGGGAGACTGAGCAGTACTTC. Its translation is CASSLVWETEQYF.

This clonotype occurred a few times. The V and J genes are TRBV5-1 and TRBJ2-3; D is unclear. The V and J ends lost 0 bases and 3 bases respectively, with 11 bases between them. Germline lookup yields CDR1 SGHRS and CDR2 YFSETQ. The CDR3 spans 15 residues. The CDR3 DNA sequence: TGCGCCAGCAGCTTGGATGGGTATACGACAGATACGCAGTATTTT. Translated: CASSLDGYTTDTQYF.

CDR3 DNA sequence: TGTGCCAGCAGTACTTCTCATGGGTGGGGGATAACCGGGGAGCTGTTTTTT. This encodes CASSTSHGWGITGELFF. This chain links TRBV6-5 with TRBJ2-2; D is possibly TRBD1 or TRBD2 (5 bases each). Looked up from germline, CDR1 is MNHEY and CDR2 is SVGAGI. This CDR3 comprises 17 residues. V lost 5 bases and J lost 5, with 21 bases in between.

The V call is TRBV7-2, the J call TRBJ2-3, with TRBD1 matching 9 bases. The CDR3 extends over 15 amino acids. The ends lost 4 bases at V and 2 bases at J; junction bases unmatched: 4. Germline CDR1 reads SGHTA; CDR2 reads FQGNSA. The CDR3 loop reads CASSSDRGTTDTQYF. The CDR3 DNA sequence: TGTGCCAGCAGCTCTGACAGGGGGACCACAGATACGCAGTATTTT.

Worth noting for this clonotype: At one boundary the junction diverges from the germline segment, which might be a read error. This chain connects TRBV3-1 to TRBJ1-1, with 11 positions matching TRBD1. Germline V CDR1 and CDR2: LGHDT, YNNKEL (reference sequence). The length of the CDR3 is 13 residues. The CDR3 reads CASSHLGQGEASF. CDR3 in DNA: TGTGCCAGCAGCCACCTGGGACAGGGGGAAGCTTCCTTT.

The chain couples TRBV12-3 or TRBV12-4 to TRBJ1-1; TRBD1 matches 10 bases. This CDR3 is built from 12 residues. Trimming removed 3 bases from V and 12 bases from J; junction bases left unmatched: 4. The CDR3 spells CASSLGTGVTFF. In nucleotides, the CDR3 is TGTGCCAGCAGTTTGGGGACAGGGGTAACTTTCTTT.

The sample holds many counts of this clonotype. The V gene is TRBV15, the J gene TRBJ2-2; D is undetermined. Trimming took 0 bases from V and 1 from J, leaving 18 bases between them. CDR3 length: 19 residues. Germline V lookup: CDR1 LNHNV, CDR2 YYDKDF (reference sequence). The CDR3: CATSRDVIRSGWNTGELFF. The CDR3 DNA reads as TGTGCCACCAGCAGAGACGTCATTCGGTCAGGCTGGAACACCGGGGAGCTGTTTTTT. Supplemented by reference TRBV15 and TRBJ2-2, the full variable domain reads DAMVIQNPRYQVTQFGKPVTLSCSQTLNHNVMYWYQQKSSQAPKLLFHYYDKDFNNEADTPDNFQSRRPNTSFCFLDIRSPGLGDTAMYLCATSRDVIRSGWNTGELFFGEGSRLTVL.

The V and J genes are TRBV6-5 and TRBJ1-2, with unresolved D. Trimming removed 0 bases from V and 4 bases from J, with 12 bases in between. The germline V gene encodes CDR1 MNHEY and CDR2 SVGAGI. The CDR3 totals 15 residues. The CDR3 nucleotides are TGTGCCAGCAGTTACTCGAGTAAGGGAGCCTATGGCTACACCTTC. This gives the protein CASSYSSKGAYGYTF.

This clonotype came up many times. The chain uses TRBV4-3 and TRBJ1-6; D call uncertain. CDR1 is LGHNA and CDR2 is YSLEER in the germline V gene. The germline V and J ends were trimmed by 6 bases and 1 base, with 10 bases remaining between them. The CDR3 contains 15 residues. This CDR3 is CASSTTFSYNSPLHF. CDR3 in DNA: TGCGCCAGCAGTACCACTTTTTCCTATAATTCACCCCTCCACTTT.

This clonotype has a handful of counts. The gene calls are TRBV5-1 and TRBJ2-7; D may be TRBD1 (6 bases). V gave up 5 bases and J gave up 1 base, with 16 bases separating them. The germline gives CDR1 SGHRS, CDR2 YFSETQ. The CDR3 sequence is 15 residues long. CDR3 bases: TGCGCCAGCAGGGTGGACAGTCTGAGTTCCTACGAGCAGTACTTC. Its protein product is CASRVDSLSSYEQYF.

This clonotype occurred many times. The V call is TRBV5-1, the J call TRBJ2-7; perhaps TRBD1 as D (6 bases). Trimming cost V 2 bases and J 4 bases, with 13 bases left between them. The length of the CDR3 is 14 residues. Germline CDR1 is SGHRS and CDR2 is YFSETQ. The CDR3 loop reads CASSLSGDTYEQYF. The CDR3 nucleotides read TGCGCCAGCAGCTTATCTGGGGACACTTACGAGCAGTACTTC. The whole variable domain, filled in from reference TRBV5-1 and TRBJ2-7, reads KAGVTQTPRYLIKTRGQQVTLSCSPISGHRSVSWYQQTPGQGLQFLFEYFSETQRNKGNFPGRFSGRQFSNSRSEMNVSTLELGDSALYLCASSLSGDTYEQYFGPGTRLTVT.

The chain recombines TRBV29-1 with TRBJ1-3; no reliable D call. This CDR3 spans 13 amino acids. With 3 bases removed from V and 1 base from J, the gap between germline ends came to 7 bases. CDR1 and CDR2 (germline): SQVTM, ANQGSEA. The CDR3 bases are TGCAGCGTTGATCTCGGGTCTGGAAACACCATATATTTT. Translation gives CSVDLGSGNTIYF. The whole variable domain, filled in from reference TRBV29-1 and TRBJ1-3, reads SAVISQKPSRDICQRGTSLTIQCQVDSQVTMMFWYRQQPGQSLTLIATANQGSEATYESGFVIDKFPISRPNLTFSTLTVSNMSPEDSSIYLCSVDLGSGNTIYFGEGSWLTVV.

This clonotype was recorded many times. The chain employs TRBV7-9 and TRBJ2-5; a weak D match, TRBD2 (5 bases). Trimming took off 4 bases at V and 5 bases at J, with 14 bases between the two ends. The CDR3 runs 14 residues. Looked up from germline, CDR1 is SEHNR and CDR2 is FQNEAQ (reference sequence). The chain's CDR3 is CASSSGIAWETQYF. In DNA form, the CDR3 reads TGTGCCAGCAGCTCGGGGATAGCCTGGGAGACCCAGTACTTC. Variable domain in full (rest from reference TRBV7-9 and TRBJ2-5): DTGVSQNPRHKITKRGQNVTFRCDPISEHNRLYWYRQTLGQGPEFLTYFQNEAQLEKSRLLSDRFSAERPKGSFSTLEIQRTEQGDSAMYLCASSSGIAWETQYFGPGTRLLVL.